A selection of T cell receptor beta chains follows, all from one sample in a study of beta chain features in type 1 diabetes. Profiled with immunoSEQ multiplex PCR; TCRdb holds only in-frame clones, not every one. The sample lists about 220,000 clones; about a tenth were seen once. Sequenced sample: central memory CD4+ T cells from blood. Source of these receptors: a man aged 18 to 30 in good health. The CDR3 runs from the conserved cysteine through the conserved F or W. Each record gives: V gene, clone size, J gene, D gene, CDR3 length, CDR3 DNA, CDR3 protein. A D gene is named only where the DNA matches it firmly. Not every row has a clone size; where given, it reads once, few, many or a size class.

V: TRBV5-1; size: .; J: TRBJ2-7; D: TRBD1; length: 15; DNA: TGCGCCAGCAGTAGTAAGGGGACAGGTGGCTACGAGCAGTACTTC; CDR3: CASSSKGTGGYEQYF
V: TRBV6-6; size: .; J: TRBJ2-2; D: .; length: 14; DNA: TGTGCCAGCAGTTACGAACGGGCGCCCGGGGAGCTGTTTTTT; CDR3: CASSYERAPGELFF
V: TRBV30; size: few; J: TRBJ2-1; D: .; length: 14; DNA: TGTGCCTGGAGCCCCTGGCGGGGCGGCAATGAGCAGTTCTTC; CDR3: CAWSPWRGGNEQFF
V: TRBV12-5; size: few; J: TRBJ2-6; D: .; length: 16; DNA: TGTGCTAGTGGTTCAATTACAGGGTTTGGGGCCAACGTCCTGACTTTC; CDR3: CASGSITGFGANVLTF
V: TRBV28; size: .; J: TRBJ1-5; D: TRBD1; length: 15; DNA: TGTGCCAGCAGTCCACAGGGGAACGTCAATCAGCCCCAGCATTTT; CDR3: CASSPQGNVNQPQHF
V: TRBV5-1; size: many; J: TRBJ2-1; D: TRBD2; length: 15; DNA: TGCGCCAGCAGCTTGGAACTAGCGGGAGGAAATGAGCAGTTCTTC; CDR3: CASSLELAGGNEQFF
V: TRBV11-2; size: many; J: TRBJ2-4; D: .; length: 15; DNA: TGTGCCAGCAGAGATTCAGGGCGAGCCAAAAACATTCAGTACTTC; CDR3: CASRDSGRAKNIQYF
V: TRBV2; size: few; J: TRBJ2-5; D: TRBD2; length: 15; DNA: TGTGCCAGCAGTGCTGGGAGCGGGATGGGGGAGACCCAGTACTTC; CDR3: CASSAGSGMGETQYF
V: TRBV27; size: .; J: TRBJ2-2; D: .; length: 13; DNA: TGTGCCAGCAGTTTATCTTTCACCGGGGAGCTGTTTTTT; CDR3: CASSLSFTGELFF
V: TRBV9; size: few; J: TRBJ1-3; D: .; length: 14; DNA: TGTGCCAGCAGCGCGGCCCAGTCGGGAAACACCATATATTTT; CDR3: CASSAAQSGNTIYF
V: TRBV30; size: .; J: TRBJ2-1; D: .; length: 12; DNA: TGTGCCTGGAGTCCGGGCCGGGATGAGCAGTTCTTC; CDR3: CAWSPGRDEQFF
V: TRBV4-1; size: few; J: TRBJ2-2; D: TRBD1; length: 16; DNA: TGTGCCAGCAGCGAGGGTGGACAGGAAGGCACCGGGGAGCTGTTTTTT; CDR3: CASSEGGQEGTGELFF
V: TRBV23-1; size: few; J: TRBJ2-7; D: TRBD2; length: 11; DNA: TGCGCCAGACGACTAGCCCACGAGCAGTACTTC; CDR3: CARRLAHEQYF
V: TRBV28; size: .; J: TRBJ2-7; D: .; length: 14; DNA: TGTGCCAGCAGTCCCCCGGGTTTGAAGAACGAGCAGTACTTC; CDR3: CASSPPGLKNEQYF
V: TRBV6-5; size: .; J: TRBJ2-5; D: TRBD1; length: 14; DNA: TGTGCCAGCAGGGCAGGGGGCGGAAAGGAGACCCAGTACTTC; CDR3: CASRAGGGKETQYF
V: TRBV5-4; size: few; J: TRBJ1-2; D: .; length: 14; DNA: TGTGCCAGCAGCTCCGAAAGGGCCTTTTATGGCTACACCTTC; CDR3: CASSSERAFYGYTF
V: TRBV7-8; size: few; J: TRBJ1-1; D: .; length: 15; DNA: TGTGCCAGCAGCTCCTCGGGGGGAGTCTACACTGAAGCTTTCTTT; CDR3: CASSSSGGVYTEAFF
V: TRBV4-1; size: few; J: TRBJ2-7; D: .; length: 13; DNA: TGCGCCAGCAGCCAAGATGGGGAAGGCGAGCAGTACTTC; CDR3: CASSQDGEGEQYF
V: TRBV6-1; size: few; J: TRBJ1-2; D: .; length: 14; DNA: TGTGCCAGCAGTGAAGCATCAAGCATCTATGGCTACACCTTC; CDR3: CASSEASSIYGYTF
V: TRBV2; size: .; J: TRBJ2-7; D: TRBD1; length: 13; DNA: TGTGCCAGCCGAGGGGACAGCTTCTACGAGCAGTACTTC; CDR3: CASRGDSFYEQYF
V: TRBV9; size: few; J: TRBJ2-1; D: TRBD2; length: 15; DNA: TGTGCCAGCAGCGTACGGGCACTAGCGGTTGGTGAGCAGTTCTTC; CDR3: CASSVRALAVGEQFF
V: TRBV6-1; size: few; J: TRBJ1-1; D: .; length: 10; DNA: TGTGCCAGCGGGACAACTGAAGCTTTCTTT; CDR3: CASGTTEAFF
V: TRBV30; size: few; J: TRBJ1-1; D: TRBD1; length: 14; DNA: TGTGCCTGGAGACCAGGGGGCAAGAACACTGAAGCTTTCTTT; CDR3: CAWRPGGKNTEAFF
V: TRBV5-1; size: many; J: TRBJ2-7; D: .; length: 14; DNA: TGCGCCAGCAACCGGGACACCACCTCCTACGAGCAGTACTTC; CDR3: CASNRDTTSYEQYF
V: TRBV11-2; size: .; J: TRBJ2-7; D: .; length: 14; DNA: TGTGCCAGCAGCTTAGCCAGGTACTCCTACGAGCAGTACTTC; CDR3: CASSLARYSYEQYF
V: TRBV29-1; size: medium-sized; J: TRBJ2-7; D: .; length: 12; DNA: TGCAGCGTTGAAGGATCCTCCGACGAGCAGTACTTC; CDR3: CSVEGSSDEQYF
V: TRBV9; size: few; J: TRBJ2-2; D: TRBD2; length: 14; DNA: TGTGCCAGCAGCGTAACTAGCGGAACCGGGGAGCTGTTTTTT; CDR3: CASSVTSGTGELFF
V: TRBV2; size: .; J: TRBJ2-7; D: .; length: 11; DNA: TGTGCCAGCAGTAACACCTACGAGCAGTACTTC; CDR3: CASSNTYEQYF
V: TRBV5-1; size: few; J: TRBJ1-1; D: .; length: 14; DNA: TGCGCCAGCAGCTTGGGCGGAGGAGACACTGAAGCTTTCTTT; CDR3: CASSLGGGDTEAFF
V: TRBV10-3; size: few; J: TRBJ2-2; D: .; length: 12; DNA: TGTGCCACCAAAGTGGGGGCCGGGGAGCTGTTTTTT; CDR3: CATKVGAGELFF
V: TRBV23-1; size: .; J: TRBJ2-7; D: TRBD2; length: 14; DNA: TGCGCCAGCCGGACTAGCGGGAGGGTCTACGAGCAGTACTTC; CDR3: CASRTSGRVYEQYF
V: TRBV9; size: .; J: TRBJ2-3; D: TRBD2; length: 16; DNA: TGTGCCAGCAGCGTGGGACTAGCGGGAGTAGGGGATACGCAGTATTTT; CDR3: CASSVGLAGVGDTQYF
V: TRBV6-6; size: .; J: TRBJ2-2; D: .; length: 15; DNA: TGTGCCAGCAGTTACTCGATCGCGCGCACCGGGGAGCTGTTTTTT; CDR3: CASSYSIARTGELFF
V: TRBV14; size: few; J: TRBJ2-7; D: .; length: 13; DNA: TGTGCCAGCAGCCAAGAAGAATCGAACGAGCAGTACTTC; CDR3: CASSQEESNEQYF
V: TRBV2; size: .; J: TRBJ2-7; D: TRBD1; length: 14; DNA: TGTGCCAGCAGAGTACAGGGGGAGAAGAACGAGCAGTACTTC; CDR3: CASRVQGEKNEQYF
V: TRBV30; size: .; J: TRBJ1-5; D: TRBD1; length: 13; DNA: TGTGCCTGGAATGACAGGGGCAATCAGCCCCAGCATTTT; CDR3: CAWNDRGNQPQHF